This T cell receptor (beta chain) was sequenced in a study of blood T cell repertoires in COVID-19. The assay was immunoSEQ multiplex PCR, and TCRdb's table has in-frame clones only and misses some. The sample has about 160,000 clones, roughly 84% seen once; the top ten hold over 9.5%. Germline CDR1 SGHAT, CDR2 FQNNGV. V shed 0 bases and J 0 bases; nucleotides not matched to a gene: 2. The CDR3 spans 18 residues. V gene TRBV11-2 combines with J gene TRBJ2-1; the match to TRBD2 covers 13 bases. The receptor was derived from a woman aged 80 or over with active or convalescent COVID-19. The sample consisted of peripheral blood. The CDR3: CASSLETSGRISYNEQFF. The CDR3 DNA reads TGTGCCAGCAGCTTAGAGACTAGCGGGAGGATCTCCTACAATGAGCAGTTCTTC.